The subject of this entry is one T cell receptor beta chain. Its antigen remains unidentified. Researchers reported that TCR beta cDNA libraries carried unique molecular identifiers. Each CDR3 protein gets one entry after TCRdb re-called the PCR reads with MiXCR. In the table there are hundreds of thousands of distinct CDR3 sequences, roughly 36% of which are singletons. This specimen comes from a study of post-analysis software for immune sequencing data. This CDR3 is 14 amino acids long. The germline V gene has CDR1 MGHDK and CDR2 SYGVNS. V lost 6 bases and J 1 base, leaving 12 bases between the germline ends. The study, taken as a whole, reports: TRBV segments more frequent in patients than in controls numbered roughly five and included TRBV5-6, TRBV5-1 and TRBV20-1.

This receptor was identified in a girl aged 10-17 years with multiple sclerosis. The specimen was blood. The chain employs TRBV25-1 and TRBJ1-1, with a possible D match to TRBD1 (6 bases). The DNA of the CDR3 is TGTGCCAGCAGCCCCTGGACAGAGAACACTGAAGCTTTCTTT. This sequence encodes CASSPWTENTEAFF.